This T cell receptor (beta chain) was sequenced for a study of blood T cell repertoires in COVID-19. Turning to the study itself: The analysed material was cDNA or gDNA that came from T cells, B-cell-depleted T cells, or PBMCs.

Sequenced by immunoSEQ multiplex PCR; TCRdb stores in-frame clones only, minus some. The profile covers hundreds of thousands of clones, with approximately 84% appearing a single time and about 8% taken by the ten largest. From germline, CDR1 is SGHDT and CDR2 YYEEEE. The ends lost 0 bases at V and 5 bases at J; junction bases unmatched: 5. The CDR3 length is 15 residues. This clone was observed a single time. The chain joins TRBV5-6 to TRBJ1-2; 9 bases agree with TRBD1. The clonotype was recovered from a woman of 80 years or more with acute or convalescent COVID-19. The sequenced sample consisted of peripheral blood. CDR3: CASSLAPDRGYGYTF. The CDR3 DNA reads TGTGCCAGCAGCTTGGCTCCGGACAGGGGATATGGCTACACCTTC. Full variable domain (outside the CDR3, taken from reference TRBV5-6 and TRBJ1-2): DAGVTQSPTHLIKTRGQQVTLRCSPKSGHDTVSWYQQALGQGPQFIFQYYEEEERQRGNFPDRFSGHQFPNYSSELNVNALLLGDSALYLCASSLAPDRGYGYTFGSGTRLTVV.